The present T cell receptor (beta chain) was sequenced within a study of cytomegalovirus exposure and HLA in healthy donors. Study findings and constraints: HLA alleles were associated with around 17,000 TCR beta sequences in a later analysis at 0.05 false discovery rate. A later analysis found TCR association rates differed by HLA locus, highest for DRB1 and lowest for HLA-C. CMV serostatus stood as the only immune exposure information on hand.

As regards this clone: Its cognate antigen is unknown.

It was with 60 Vbeta and 13 Jbeta primers that the PCR ran. The method was immunoSEQ multiplex PCR; TCRdb's version includes in-frame clones alone and lacks a portion of them. The sample carries around 100,000 clones, roughly 70% recorded once. Sample: PBMCs. The source of this sequence is a man aged 35-49 years in good health and CMV-seropositive.

The CDR3 DNA sequence: TGCGCCAGCAGCCAGCGGGACTACTCCTACAATGAGCAGTTCTTC. This encodes CASSQRDYSYNEQFF. The chain has TRBV4-1 and TRBJ2-1; the match to TRBD2 covers 7 bases. Unmatched junction bases numbered 2, after V lost 3 bases and J lost 0 bases. The CDR3 is made up of 15 amino acids. Germline CDR1 MGHRA, CDR2 YSYEKL.